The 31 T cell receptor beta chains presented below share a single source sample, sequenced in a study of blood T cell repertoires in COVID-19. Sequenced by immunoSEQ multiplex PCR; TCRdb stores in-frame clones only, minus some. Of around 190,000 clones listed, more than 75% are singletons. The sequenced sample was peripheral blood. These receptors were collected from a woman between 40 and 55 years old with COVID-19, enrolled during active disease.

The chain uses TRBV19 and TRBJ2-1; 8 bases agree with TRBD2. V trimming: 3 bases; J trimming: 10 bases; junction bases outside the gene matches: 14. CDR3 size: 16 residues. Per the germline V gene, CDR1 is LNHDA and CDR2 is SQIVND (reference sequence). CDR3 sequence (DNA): TGTGCCAGTAGTATGTTGCTGGCGGGAGGTCCGAAAGAGCAGTTCTTC. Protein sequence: CASSMLLAGGPKEQFF.

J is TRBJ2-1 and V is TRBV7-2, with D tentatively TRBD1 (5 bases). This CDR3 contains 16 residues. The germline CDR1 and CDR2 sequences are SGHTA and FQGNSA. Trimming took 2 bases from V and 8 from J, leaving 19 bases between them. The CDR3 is CASSLSRQGVQDEQFF. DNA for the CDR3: TGTGCCAGCAGCTTATCTAGGCAGGGCGTACAGGATGAGCAGTTCTTC.

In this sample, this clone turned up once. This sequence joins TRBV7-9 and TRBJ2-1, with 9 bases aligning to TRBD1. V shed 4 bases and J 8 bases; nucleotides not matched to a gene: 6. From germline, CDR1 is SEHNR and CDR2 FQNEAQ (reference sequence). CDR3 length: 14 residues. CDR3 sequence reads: CASSSGTGRDEQFF. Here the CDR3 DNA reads TGTGCCAGCAGCTCCGGGACAGGGAGGGATGAGCAGTTCTTC.

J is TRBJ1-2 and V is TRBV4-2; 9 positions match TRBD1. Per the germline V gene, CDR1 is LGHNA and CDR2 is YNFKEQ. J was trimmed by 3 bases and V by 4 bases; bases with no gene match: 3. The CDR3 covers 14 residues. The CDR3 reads CASSLRQGDYGYTF. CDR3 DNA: TGTGCCAGCAGCCTTCGACAGGGGGACTATGGCTACACCTTC.

CDR3: CASSQRGATDTQYF. The CDR3 DNA reads TGTGCCAGCAGCCAGCGGGGGGCCACAGATACGCAGTATTTT. The chain combines TRBV7-7 with TRBJ2-3; 9 bases fit TRBD2. CDR1 and CDR2 from the germline V gene are SSHAT and FNYEAQ (reference sequence). The CDR3 loop spans 14 amino acids. V shed 5 bases and J 2 bases; nucleotides not matched to a gene: 2.

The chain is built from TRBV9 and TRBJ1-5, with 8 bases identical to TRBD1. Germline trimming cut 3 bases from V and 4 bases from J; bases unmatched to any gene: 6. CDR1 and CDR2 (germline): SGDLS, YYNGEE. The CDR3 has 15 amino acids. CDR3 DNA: TGTGCCAGCAGCGCGACCCGGGACAGGAATCAGCCCCAGCATTTT. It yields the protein CASSATRDRNQPQHF. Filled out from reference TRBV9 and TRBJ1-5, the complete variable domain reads DSGVTQTPKHLITATGQRVTLRCSPRSGDLSVYWYQQSLDQGLQFLIQYYNGEERAKGNILERFSAQQFPDLHSELNLSSLELGDSALYFCASSATRDRNQPQHFGDGTRLSIL.

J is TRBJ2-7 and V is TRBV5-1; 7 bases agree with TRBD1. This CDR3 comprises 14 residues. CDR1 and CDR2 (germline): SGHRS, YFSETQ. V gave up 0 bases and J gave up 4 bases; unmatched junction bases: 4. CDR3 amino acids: CASSLELGQYEQYF. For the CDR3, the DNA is TGCGCCAGCAGCTTGGAATTGGGACAGTACGAGCAGTACTTC. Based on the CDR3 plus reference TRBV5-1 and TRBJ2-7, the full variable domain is KAGVTQTPRYLIKTRGQQVTLSCSPISGHRSVSWYQQTPGQGLQFLFEYFSETQRNKGNFPGRFSGRQFSNSRSEMNVSTLELGDSALYLCASSLELGQYEQYFGPGTRLTVT.

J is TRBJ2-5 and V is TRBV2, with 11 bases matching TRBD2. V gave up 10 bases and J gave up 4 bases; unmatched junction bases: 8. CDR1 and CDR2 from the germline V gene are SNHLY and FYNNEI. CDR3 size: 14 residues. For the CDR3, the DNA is TGTGCCACCCGGACTAGCGGGCTGACAGAGACCCAGTACTTC. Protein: CATRTSGLTETQYF. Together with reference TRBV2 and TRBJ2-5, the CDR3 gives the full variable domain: EPEVTQTPSHQVTQMGQEVILRCVPISNHLYFYWYRQILGQKVEFLVSFYNNEISEKSEIFDDQFSVERPDGSNFTLKIRSTKLEDSAMYFCATRTSGLTETQYFGPGTRLLVL.

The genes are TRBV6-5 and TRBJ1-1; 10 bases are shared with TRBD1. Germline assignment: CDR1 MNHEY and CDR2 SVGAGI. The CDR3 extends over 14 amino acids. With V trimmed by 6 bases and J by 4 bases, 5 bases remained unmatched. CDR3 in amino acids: CASSPTGGITEAFF. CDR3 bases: TGTGCCAGCAGCCCGACAGGGGGCATCACTGAAGCTTTCTTT.

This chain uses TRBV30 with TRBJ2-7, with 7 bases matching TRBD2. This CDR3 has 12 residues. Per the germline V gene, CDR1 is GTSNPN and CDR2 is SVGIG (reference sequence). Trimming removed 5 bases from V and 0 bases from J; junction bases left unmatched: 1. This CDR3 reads CAWGDYSYEQYF. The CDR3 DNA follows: TGTGCCTGGGGGGACTACTCCTACGAGCAGTACTTC.

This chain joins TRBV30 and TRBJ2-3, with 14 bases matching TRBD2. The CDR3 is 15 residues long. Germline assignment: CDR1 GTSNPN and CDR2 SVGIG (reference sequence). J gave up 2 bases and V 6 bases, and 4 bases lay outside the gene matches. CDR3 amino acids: CACGTSGSATDTQYF. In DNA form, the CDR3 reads TGTGCCTGCGGGACTAGCGGGAGCGCCACAGATACGCAGTATTTT.

The CDR3 sequence: CASSRGQGGSYEQYF. The CDR3 DNA reads as TGCGCCAGCAGCAGGGGACAGGGTGGGTCCTACGAGCAGTACTTC. The chain couples TRBV5-1 to TRBJ2-7; TRBD1 matches at 9 bases. J was trimmed by 1 base and V by 4 bases; bases with no gene match: 6. The CDR3 contains 15 residues. Germline V gene data show CDR1 as SGHRS and CDR2 as YFSETQ.

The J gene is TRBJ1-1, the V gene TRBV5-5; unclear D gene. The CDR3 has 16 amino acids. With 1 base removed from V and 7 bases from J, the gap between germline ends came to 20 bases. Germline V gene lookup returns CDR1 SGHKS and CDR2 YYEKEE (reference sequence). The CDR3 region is CASSLYERDGRFEAFF. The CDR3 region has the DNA TGTGCCAGCAGCTTGTATGAGCGGGATGGGAGATTTGAAGCTTTCTTT.

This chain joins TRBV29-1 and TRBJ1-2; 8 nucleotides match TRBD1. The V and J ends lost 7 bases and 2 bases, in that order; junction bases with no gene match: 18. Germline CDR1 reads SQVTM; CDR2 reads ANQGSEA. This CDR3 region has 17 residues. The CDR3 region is CSAEVFLQGGINYGYTF. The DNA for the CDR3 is TGCAGCGCCGAAGTCTTTTTACAGGGGGGAATAAACTATGGCTACACCTTC.

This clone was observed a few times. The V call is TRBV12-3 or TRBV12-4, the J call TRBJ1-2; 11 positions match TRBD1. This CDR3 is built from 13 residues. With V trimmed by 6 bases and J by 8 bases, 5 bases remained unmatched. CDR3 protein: CASSPDRGLGYTF. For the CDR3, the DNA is TGTGCCAGCAGCCCGGACAGGGGGCTCGGCTACACCTTC.

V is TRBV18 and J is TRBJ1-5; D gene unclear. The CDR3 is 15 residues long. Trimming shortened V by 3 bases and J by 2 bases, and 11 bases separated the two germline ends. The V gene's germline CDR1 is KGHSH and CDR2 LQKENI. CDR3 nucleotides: TGTGCCAGCTCACCTTACGGGATGGGCAATCAGCCCCAGCATTTT. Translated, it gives CASSPYGMGNQPQHF. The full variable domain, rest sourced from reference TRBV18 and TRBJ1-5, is NAGVMQNPRHLVRRRGQEARLRCSPMKGHSHVYWYRQLPEEGLKFMVYLQKENIIDESGMPKERFSAEFPKEGPSILRIQQVVRGDSAAYFCASSPYGMGNQPQHFGDGTRLSIL.

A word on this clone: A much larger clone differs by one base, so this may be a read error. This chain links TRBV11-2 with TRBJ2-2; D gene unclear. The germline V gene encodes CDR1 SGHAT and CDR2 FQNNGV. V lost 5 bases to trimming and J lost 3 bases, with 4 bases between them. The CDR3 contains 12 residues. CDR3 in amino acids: CASSPYTGELFF. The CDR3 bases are TGTGCCAGCAGCCCCTACACCGGGGAGCTGTTTTTT.

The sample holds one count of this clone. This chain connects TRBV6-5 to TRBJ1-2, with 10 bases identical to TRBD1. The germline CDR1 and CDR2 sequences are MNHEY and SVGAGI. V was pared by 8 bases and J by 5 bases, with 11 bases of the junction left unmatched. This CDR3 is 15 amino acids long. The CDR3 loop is CASHHPGQGPYGYTF. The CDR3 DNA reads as TGTGCCAGCCATCACCCGGGACAGGGGCCTTATGGCTACACCTTC.

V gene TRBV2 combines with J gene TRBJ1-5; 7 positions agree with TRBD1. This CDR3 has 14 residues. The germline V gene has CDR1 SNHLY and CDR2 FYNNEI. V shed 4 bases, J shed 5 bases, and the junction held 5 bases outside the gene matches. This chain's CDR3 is CASSVGQTDQPQHF. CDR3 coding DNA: TGTGCCAGCAGTGTGGGACAGACAGATCAGCCCCAGCATTTT. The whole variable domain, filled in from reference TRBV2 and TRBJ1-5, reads EPEVTQTPSHQVTQMGQEVILRCVPISNHLYFYWYRQILGQKVEFLVSFYNNEISEKSEIFDDQFSVERPDGSNFTLKIRSTKLEDSAMYFCASSVGQTDQPQHFGDGTRLSIL.

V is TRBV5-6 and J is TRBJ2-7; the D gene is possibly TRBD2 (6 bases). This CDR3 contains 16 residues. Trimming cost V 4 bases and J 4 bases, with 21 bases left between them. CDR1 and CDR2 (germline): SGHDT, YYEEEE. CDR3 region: CASSPLLVPGAYEQYF. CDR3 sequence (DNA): TGTGCCAGCAGCCCGCTCCTGGTCCCGGGAGCTTACGAGCAGTACTTC.

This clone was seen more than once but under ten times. CDR3 sequence reads: CASSELRLNTDTQYF. The CDR3 DNA follows: TGTGCCAGCAGTGAATTGCGGCTAAACACAGATACGCAGTATTTT. The V and J genes are TRBV6-1 and TRBJ2-3; D uncertain. In germline, CDR1 is MNHNS, CDR2 SASEGT. V lost 2 bases to trimming and J lost 2 bases, with 11 bases between them. There are 15 residues in the CDR3.

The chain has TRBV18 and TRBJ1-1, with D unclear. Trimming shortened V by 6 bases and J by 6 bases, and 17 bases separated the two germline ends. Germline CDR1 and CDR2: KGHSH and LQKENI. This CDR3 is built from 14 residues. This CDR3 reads CASSLTTEVPEAFF. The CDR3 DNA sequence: TGTGCCAGCTCTCTAACCACGGAGGTACCTGAAGCTTTCTTT.

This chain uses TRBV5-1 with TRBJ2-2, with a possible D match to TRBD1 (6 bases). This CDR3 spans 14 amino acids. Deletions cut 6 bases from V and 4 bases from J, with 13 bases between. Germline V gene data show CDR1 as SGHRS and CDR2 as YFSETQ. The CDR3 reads CASKETGTTGELFF. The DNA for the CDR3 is TGCGCCAGCAAGGAGACAGGAACCACCGGGGAGCTGTTTTTT.

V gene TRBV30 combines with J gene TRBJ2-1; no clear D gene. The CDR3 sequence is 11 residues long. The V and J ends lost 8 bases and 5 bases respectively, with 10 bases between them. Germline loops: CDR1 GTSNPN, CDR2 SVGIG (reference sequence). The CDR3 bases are TGTGCCGGCACAGAAAACAATGAGCAGTTCTTC. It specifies CAGTENNEQFF.

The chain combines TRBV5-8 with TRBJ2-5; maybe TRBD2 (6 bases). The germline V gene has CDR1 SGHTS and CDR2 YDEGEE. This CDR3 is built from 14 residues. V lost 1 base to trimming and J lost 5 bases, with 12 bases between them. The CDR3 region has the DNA TGTGCCAGCAGCTTGCCTCAAGGGAGGGAGACCCAGTACTTC. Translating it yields CASSLPQGRETQYF.

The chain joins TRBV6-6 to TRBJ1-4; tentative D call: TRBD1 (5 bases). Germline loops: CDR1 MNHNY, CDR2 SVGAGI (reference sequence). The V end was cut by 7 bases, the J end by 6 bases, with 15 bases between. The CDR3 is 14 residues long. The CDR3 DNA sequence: TGTGCCAGCACTCTCAGGGTAGAGGATGAAAAACTGTTTTTT. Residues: CASTLRVEDEKLFF.

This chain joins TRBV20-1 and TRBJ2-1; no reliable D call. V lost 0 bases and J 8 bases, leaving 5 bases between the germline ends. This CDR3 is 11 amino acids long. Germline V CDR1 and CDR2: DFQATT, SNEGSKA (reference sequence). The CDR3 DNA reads TGCAGTGCTAGAGATCTAGATGAGCAGTTCTTC. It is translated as CSARDLDEQFF.

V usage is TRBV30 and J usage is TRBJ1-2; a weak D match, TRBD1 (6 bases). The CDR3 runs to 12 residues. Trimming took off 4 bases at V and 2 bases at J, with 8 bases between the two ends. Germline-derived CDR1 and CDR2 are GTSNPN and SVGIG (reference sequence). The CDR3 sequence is CAWTQGNYGYTF. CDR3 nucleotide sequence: TGTGCCTGGACTCAGGGGAACTATGGCTACACCTTC.

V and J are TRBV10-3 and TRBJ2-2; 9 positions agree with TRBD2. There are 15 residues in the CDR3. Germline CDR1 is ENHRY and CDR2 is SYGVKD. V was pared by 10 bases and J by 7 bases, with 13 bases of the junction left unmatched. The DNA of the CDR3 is TGTGCCACCCTACGGGCTAGCGGGAATAACGGGGAGCTGTTTTTT. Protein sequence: CATLRASGNNGELFF.

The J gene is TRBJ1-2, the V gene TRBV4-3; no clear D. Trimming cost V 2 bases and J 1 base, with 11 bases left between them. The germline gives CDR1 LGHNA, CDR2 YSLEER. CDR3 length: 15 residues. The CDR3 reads CASSQTRSYNYGYTF. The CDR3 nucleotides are TGCGCCAGCAGCCAAACTCGGTCCTATAACTATGGCTACACCTTC.

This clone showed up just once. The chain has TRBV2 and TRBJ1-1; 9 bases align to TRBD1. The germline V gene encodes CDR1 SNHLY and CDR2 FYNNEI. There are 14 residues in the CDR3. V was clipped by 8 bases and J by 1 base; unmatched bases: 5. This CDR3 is CASGTGSKNTEAFF. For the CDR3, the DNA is TGTGCCAGCGGGACAGGGTCCAAGAACACTGAAGCTTTCTTT.